This T cell receptor beta chain comes out of a study of radiation and T cells in renal cell carcinoma. Findings of the study overall: From baseline, blood top tumor clonotypes peaked at 2 weeks post-radiation. Baseline intratumoral clonotype presence is unknown without pretreatment biopsies.

Germline values: CDR1 LNHDA, CDR2 SQIVND (reference sequence). This CDR3 is built from 14 residues. V shed 7 bases and J 7 bases; nucleotides not matched to a gene: 7. Documented time point: blood 2 weeks post-SBRT. Treatment here: 15 Gy SBRT to primary tumor, nephrectomy 4 weeks later. The tumor was a clear cell renal cell carcinoma. Remarks on this clone: Its matching antigen is unknown.

The method was immunoSEQ multiplex PCR; TCRdb's version includes in-frame clones alone and lacks a portion of them. The sample shows roughly 78,000 clones, 82% of them seen only once. The origin of this receptor is a man between 60 and 70 years old with renal cell carcinoma. The rearrangement joins TRBV19 to TRBJ2-1; 10 nucleotides match TRBD2. The starting material was blood, obtained from a patient whose treatment included radiotherapy and nephrectomy. The CDR3: CASNQGLARNEQFF. The CDR3 coding sequence is TGTGCCAGTAACCAGGGACTAGCGCGAAATGAGCAGTTCTTC.